This TCR beta chain was found in a study of CD4 T cells in relation to SARS-CoV-2 and coronaviruses. Across the whole study: Convalescent donors were aged about 21 to 75, with median roughly 38 years. Notes on the study in general: Crossreactive clones expanded significantly less to SARS-CoV-2 than monoreactive clones.

Produced via immunoSEQ multiplex PCR; TCRdb's table is partial and in-frame only. The sample contains over 40,000 clones, 84% of which appear only once. More than 7.5 x 10^4 naive or memory CD4+ cells were cultured with CEF peptides for about 10 days. With regard to this clone: Antigen: not known.

This CDR3 region has 14 residues. The V gene's germline CDR1 is SEHNR and CDR2 FQNEAQ (reference sequence). V dropped 8 bases and J dropped 4; count of bases not matched to a gene: 5. This TCR was sampled from an adult with COVID-19. J is TRBJ2-3 and V is TRBV7-9; TRBD2 agrees at 11 bases. The specimen was naive CD4+ T cells from PBMCs, cultured in vitro. The subset was: naive CD4+ T cells isolated by negative enrichment. CDR3 DNA: TGTGCCAGCTGGCCTAGCGGGAGGTCAGATACGCAGTATTTT. Protein: CASWPSGRSDTQYF.